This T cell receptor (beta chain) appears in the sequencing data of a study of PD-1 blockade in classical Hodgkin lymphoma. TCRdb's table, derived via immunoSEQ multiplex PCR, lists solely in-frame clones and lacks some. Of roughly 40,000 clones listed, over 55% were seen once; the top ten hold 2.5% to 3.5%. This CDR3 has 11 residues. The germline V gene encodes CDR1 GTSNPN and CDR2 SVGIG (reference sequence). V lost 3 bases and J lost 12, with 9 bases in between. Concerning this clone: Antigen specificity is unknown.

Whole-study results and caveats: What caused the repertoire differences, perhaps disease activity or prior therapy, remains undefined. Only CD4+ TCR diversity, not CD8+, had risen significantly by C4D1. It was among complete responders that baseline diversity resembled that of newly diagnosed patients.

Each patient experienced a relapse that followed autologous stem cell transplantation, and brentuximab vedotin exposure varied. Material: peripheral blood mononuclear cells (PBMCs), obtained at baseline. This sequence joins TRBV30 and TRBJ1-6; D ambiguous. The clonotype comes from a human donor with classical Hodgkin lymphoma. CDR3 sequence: CAWSSPRPLHF. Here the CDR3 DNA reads TGTGCCTGGAGCTCTCCTAGACCCCTCCACTTT.